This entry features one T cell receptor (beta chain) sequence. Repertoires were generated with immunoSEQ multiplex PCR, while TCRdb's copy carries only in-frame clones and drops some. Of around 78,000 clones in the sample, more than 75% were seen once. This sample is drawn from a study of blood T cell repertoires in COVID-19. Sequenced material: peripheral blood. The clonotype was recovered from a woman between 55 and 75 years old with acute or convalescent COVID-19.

The CDR3 coding sequence is TGTGCCAGCAGTCCCTCGGACAGGGTGGATCAGCCCCAGCATTTT. Its protein is CASSPSDRVDQPQHF. This sequence joins TRBV6-6 and TRBJ1-5; TRBD1 aligns across 8 bases. The length of the CDR3 is 15 residues. V trimming: 5 bases; J trimming: 5 bases; junction bases outside the gene matches: 8. Germline loops: CDR1 MNHNY, CDR2 SVGAGI (reference sequence).